This T cell receptor beta chain was recovered during a study of response to subunit inactivated influenza vaccine (dated by TCRdb to 2016 to 2018). Regarding the study in general: The study used deep quantitative T cell receptor repertoire profiling to track responses to a trivalent subunit inactivated influenza vaccine. General findings and caveats noted by the study authors: The authors suggested that each seasonal influenza vaccination may recruit only a limited number of new T cells.

Library construction relied on RT-PCR. The sample was run on an Illumina HiSeq 2500. The public reads were reanalyzed by TCRdb: fastp trimming at Q25, MiXCR alignment, in-frame beta chains only. CDR3 protein sequences are deduplicated, and each keeps its most common genes and DNA. This sample lists approximately 170,000 distinct CDR3 sequences; 14% were detected once. The ten largest clones add up to approximately 27% of the sample. Details on this clonotype: The target of this receptor is not known. The record has no base qualities; no much larger clone is one base away.

CDR3 length: 17 amino acids, cysteine to phenylalanine. Of all the DNA, just the CDR3 is kept, 51 bases in frame from base 1. The trim is 4 bases for V and 2 bases for J, with a gap of 19 bases between the germline ends. CDR1 SGDLS and CDR2 YYNGEE were looked up in the germline V gene. The clonotype was recovered from a man over 45 who received an inactivated influenza vaccine. Donor details come from another sample of the same person, matched by shared clones. The chain is assembled from TRBV9 and TRBJ1-3, and perhaps TRBD1 as D gene, on 5 matching bases. The input for sequencing was CD8+ T cells sorted from PBMCs, taken 5 to 6 days after vaccination. The CDR3 protein is CASSPRSWSGTGNTIYF. The DNA sequence reads TGTGCCAGCAGCCCCCGGTCATGGTCAGGGACTGGAAACACCATATATTTT.